What follows are 17 T cell receptor beta chains derived from one specimen sequenced in a study of CD8 T cells in ankylosing spondylitis. From the 5' RACE reads, TCRdb called clonotypes with MiXCR, one entry per CDR3 protein. The sample records some 240,000 distinct CDR3 sequences, approximately 24% being singletons. The sample was blood, either unsorted or a sorted T cell fraction (not recorded which). The receptors come from a male donor with ankylosing spondylitis or in good health (not recorded which).

This clonotype occurred a few times. The V gene is TRBV20-1, the J gene TRBJ2-3; D is perhaps TRBD1 or TRBD2 (5 bases each). V lost 7 bases, J lost 2 bases, and 7 bases lay in between. The CDR3 is made up of 11 amino acids. Germline values: CDR1 DFQATT, CDR2 SNEGSKA (reference sequence). In DNA, the CDR3 is TGCAGTGGGGGGACCACAGATACGCAGTATTTT. Encoded protein: CSGGTTDTQYF.

The rearrangement joins TRBV20-1 to TRBJ2-3; D not certain. This CDR3 is 12 amino acids long. Looked up from germline, CDR1 is DFQATT and CDR2 is SNEGSKA (reference sequence). V was pared by 8 bases and J by 6 bases, with 15 bases between. The CDR3 region has the DNA TGCAGTCCCGATGGCGGCCTCGATACGCAGTATTTT. Its translation is CSPDGGLDTQYF.

This clonotype was seen only a few times. The chain couples TRBV2 to TRBJ1-6, with D perhaps matching TRBD1 (6 bases). Germline CDR1 and CDR2: SNHLY and FYNNEI. Trimming removed 5 bases at V and 0 bases at J, with 14 bases between. The CDR3 spans 17 residues. The CDR3 DNA reads TGTGCCAGCAGTCCCCCGACGGGGGCCTCCTATAATTCACCCCTCCACTTT. This gives the protein CASSPPTGASYNSPLHF.

In this sample, this clonotype turned up a few times. This chain links TRBV20-1 with TRBJ1-5; D not certain. The ends were cut back, 1 base at V and 2 bases at J, with 12 bases in the middle. Germline V lookup: CDR1 DFQATT, CDR2 SNEGSKA (reference sequence). The CDR3 spans 15 residues. CDR3 in amino acids: CSARVGAGGNQPQHF. The CDR3 DNA is TGCAGTGCTAGAGTTGGAGCCGGGGGCAATCAGCCCCAGCATTTT.

This clonotype was detected many times. The chain combines TRBV28 with TRBJ2-5, with TRBD2 matching 7 bases. There are 13 residues in the CDR3. Germline trimming cut 3 bases from V and 5 bases from J; bases unmatched to any gene: 3. CDR1 and CDR2 (germline): MDHEN, SYDVKM. DNA of the CDR3: TGTGCCAGCAGTTTGGGGGGGTGGGAGACCCAGTACTTC. This codes for CASSLGGWETQYF.

This clonotype was picked up a small number of times. The chain carries TRBV20-1 and TRBJ1-6; D gene ambiguous. Trimming removed 3 bases at V and 7 bases at J, with 7 bases between. The CDR3 contains 12 residues. Germline V lookup: CDR1 DFQATT, CDR2 SNEGSKA (reference sequence). The CDR3 region has the DNA TGCAGTGCTAGGGAACAGAATTCACCCCTCCACTTT. It is translated as CSAREQNSPLHF.

The rearrangement links TRBV29-1 to TRBJ2-5, with D perhaps matching TRBD1 (6 bases). CDR1 SQVTM and CDR2 ANQGSEA come from the germline V gene. V was shortened by 6 bases and J by 0 bases, with 11 bases between the two germline ends. CDR3 length equals 13 residues. CDR3 sequence (DNA): TGCAGCGTCCCGGGACAAGACCAAGAGACCCAGTACTTC. Its protein is CSVPGQDQETQYF. Full variable domain (outside the CDR3, taken from reference TRBV29-1 and TRBJ2-5): SAVISQKPSRDICQRGTSLTIQCQVDSQVTMMFWYRQQPGQSLTLIATANQGSEATYESGFVIDKFPISRPNLTFSTLTVSNMSPEDSSIYLCSVPGQDQETQYFGPGTRLLVL.

This clonotype was detected many times. The rearrangement links TRBV12-3 or TRBV12-4 to TRBJ1-6, with 7 bases identical to TRBD1. CDR3 length equals 12 residues. V lost 6 bases and J lost 12; bases outside the gene matches: 5. CDR3 DNA: TGTGCCAGCAGCACAGGGGCCCTACCCCTCCACTTT. It translates to CASSTGALPLHF.

This chain links TRBV10-3 with TRBJ2-7; 7 positions match TRBD1. CDR1 is ENHRY and CDR2 is SYGVKD in the germline V gene. J was trimmed by 6 bases and V by 6 bases; bases with no gene match: 5. The CDR3 has 12 amino acids. CDR3 sequence reads: CAISGQAGEQYF. DNA for the CDR3: TGTGCCATCAGCGGACAGGCCGGCGAGCAGTACTTC.

The chain combines TRBV15 with TRBJ2-4; D is perhaps TRBD1 (5 bases). The germline CDR1 and CDR2 sequences are LNHNV and YYDKDF (reference sequence). The CDR3 runs 14 residues. V dropped 0 bases and J dropped 8 bases, with 11 bases sitting between them. The CDR3 sequence: CATSRDRVTDIQYF. The CDR3 DNA reads as TGTGCCACCAGCAGAGACAGGGTCACGGACATTCAGTACTTC.

This clonotype was seen ten or more times. The chain employs TRBV6-5 and TRBJ1-3; D gene uncertain. Trimming stripped 2 bases from V and 0 bases from J, with 8 bases between. Germline loops: CDR1 MNHEY, CDR2 SVGAGI. The CDR3 sequence is 15 residues long. The CDR3 nucleotides read TGTGCCAGCAGTTACCTCCTTAGCTCTGGAAACACCATATATTTT. This encodes CASSYLLSSGNTIYF.

The gene calls are TRBV3-1 and TRBJ2-1; 13 positions agree with TRBD2. The V gene end was trimmed by 6 bases and the J gene end by 6 bases; junction bases not matched to a gene: 5. Germline lookup yields CDR1 LGHDT and CDR2 YNNKEL (reference sequence). The CDR3 has 15 amino acids. CDR3 loop: CASRQTSGGINEQFF. The CDR3 region has the DNA TGTGCCAGCAGGCAGACTAGCGGGGGGATCAATGAGCAGTTCTTC.

The chain joins TRBV5-6 to TRBJ2-1; 10 nucleotides agree with TRBD2. The junction had 10 bases not matched to a gene; V was cut back by 0 bases and J by 13 bases. This CDR3 has 15 amino acids. Looked up from germline, CDR1 is SGHDT and CDR2 is YYEEEE. The CDR3 DNA is TGTGCCAGCAGCTTGGTCCGAGCGGGGGGGCTCGCTCAGTTCTTC. Protein sequence: CASSLVRAGGLAQFF.

The chain couples TRBV2 to TRBJ2-7; either TRBD1 or TRBD2 may supply D (5 bases each). The V gene lost 9 bases and the J gene lost 3 bases, with 21 bases spanning the gap. CDR3 length equals 15 residues. Germline CDR1 and CDR2: SNHLY and FYNNEI. Here the CDR3 reads CARPNPGPPNYEQYF. The CDR3 nucleotides are TGTGCCAGGCCGAACCCGGGACCACCTAACTACGAGCAGTACTTC.

This clonotype came up a few times. The chain links TRBV27 to TRBJ1-1; no clear D gene. CDR3 length: 13 amino acids. V was clipped by 6 bases and J by 1 base, with 9 bases between them. Looked up from germline, CDR1 is MNHEY and CDR2 is SMNVEV (reference sequence). DNA for the CDR3: TGTGCCAGCAGACTTGGATGGAACACTGAAGCTTTCTTT. Amino acids: CASRLGWNTEAFF.

This clonotype came up many times. The V call is TRBV12-3 or TRBV12-4, the J call TRBJ2-5, with TRBD1 matching 7 bases. This CDR3 comprises 13 residues. V trimming: 6 bases; J trimming: 5 bases; junction bases outside the gene matches: 6. CDR3 protein: CASSLQGPETQYF. DNA for the CDR3: TGTGCCAGCAGCCTACAGGGGCCGGAGACCCAGTACTTC.

This clonotype turned up a few times. CDR3 sequence: CSARDLERGPPDEQYF. DNA of the CDR3: TGCAGTGCTAGAGATTTGGAGCGGGGGCCACCGGACGAGCAGTACTTC. The rearrangement joins TRBV20-1 to TRBJ2-7; 8 bases map to TRBD2. J lost 5 bases, V lost 0 bases, and 12 bases had no gene match. Germline V gene lookup returns CDR1 DFQATT and CDR2 SNEGSKA (reference sequence). The CDR3 totals 16 residues.